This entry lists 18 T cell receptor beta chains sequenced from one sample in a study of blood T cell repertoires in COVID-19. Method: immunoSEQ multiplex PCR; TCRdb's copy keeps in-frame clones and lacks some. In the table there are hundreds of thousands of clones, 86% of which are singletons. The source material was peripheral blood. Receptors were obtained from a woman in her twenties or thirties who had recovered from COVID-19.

The CDR3 DNA follows: TGCAGCGTTGAGCGGGACAGGGGTAACTATGGCTACACCTTC. Its protein is CSVERDRGNYGYTF. V gene TRBV29-1 combines with J gene TRBJ1-2, with 10 bases aligning to TRBD1. J gave up 1 base and V 3 bases, and 2 bases lay outside the gene matches. The CDR3 covers 14 residues. Germline V CDR1 and CDR2: SQVTM, ANQGSEA.

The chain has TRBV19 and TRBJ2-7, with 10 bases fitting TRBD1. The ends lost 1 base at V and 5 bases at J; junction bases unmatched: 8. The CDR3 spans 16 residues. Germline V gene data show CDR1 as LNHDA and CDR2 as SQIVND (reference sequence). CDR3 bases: TGTGCCAGTAGTATAGCTATGGGACAGGGGTTCCACGAGCAGTACTTC. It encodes CASSIAMGQGFHEQYF.

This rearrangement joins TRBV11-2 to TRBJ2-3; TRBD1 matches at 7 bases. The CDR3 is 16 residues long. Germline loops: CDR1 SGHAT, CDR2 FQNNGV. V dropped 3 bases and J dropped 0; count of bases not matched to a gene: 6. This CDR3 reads CASSLTGRGSTDTQYF. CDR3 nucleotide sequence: TGTGCCAGCAGCTTGACAGGGAGAGGGAGCACAGATACGCAGTATTTT.

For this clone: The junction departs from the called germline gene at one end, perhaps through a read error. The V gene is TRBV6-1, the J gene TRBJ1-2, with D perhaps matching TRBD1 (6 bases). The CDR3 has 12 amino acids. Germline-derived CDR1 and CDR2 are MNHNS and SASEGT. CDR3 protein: CASSEPGHPYSF. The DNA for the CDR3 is TGTGCCAGCAGTGAACCGGGACACCCCTACTCCTTC.

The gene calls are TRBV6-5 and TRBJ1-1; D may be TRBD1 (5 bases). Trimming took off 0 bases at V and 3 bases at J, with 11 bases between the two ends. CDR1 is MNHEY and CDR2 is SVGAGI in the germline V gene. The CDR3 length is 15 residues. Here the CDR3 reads CASSYSGTRDTEAFF. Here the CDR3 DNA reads TGTGCCAGCAGTTACTCGGGGACTAGGGACACTGAAGCTTTCTTT.

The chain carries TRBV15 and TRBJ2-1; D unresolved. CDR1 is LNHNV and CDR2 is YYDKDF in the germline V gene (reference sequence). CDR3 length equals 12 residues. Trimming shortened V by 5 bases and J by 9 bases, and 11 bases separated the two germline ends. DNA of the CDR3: TGTGCCACCAGCGGAACTATTGGTGAGCAGTTCTTC. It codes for CATSGTIGEQFF.

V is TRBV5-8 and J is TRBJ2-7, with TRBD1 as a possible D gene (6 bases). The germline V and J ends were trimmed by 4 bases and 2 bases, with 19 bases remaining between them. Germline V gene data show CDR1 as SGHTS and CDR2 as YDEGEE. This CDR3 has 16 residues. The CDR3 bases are TGTGCCAGCAGCCCACAGACAGGAAGTTACACCTACGAGCAGTACTTC. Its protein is CASSPQTGSYTYEQYF.

This CDR3 reads CASSLVGRNNEQFF. DNA for the CDR3: TGTGCCAGCAGCTTAGTGGGGAGGAACAATGAGCAGTTCTTC. The chain is built from TRBV7-8 and TRBJ2-1; a weak D match, TRBD2 (6 bases). The CDR3 totals 14 residues. The germline V gene has CDR1 SGHVS and CDR2 FQNEAQ. Trimming shortened V by 1 base and J by 5 bases, and 9 bases separated the two germline ends.

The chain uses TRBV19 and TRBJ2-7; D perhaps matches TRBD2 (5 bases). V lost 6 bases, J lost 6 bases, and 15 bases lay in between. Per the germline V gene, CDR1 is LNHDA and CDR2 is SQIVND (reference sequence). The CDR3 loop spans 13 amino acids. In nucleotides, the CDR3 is TGTGCCAGTAGCCTCGAGGGCCGAGGCGAGCAGTACTTC. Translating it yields CASSLEGRGEQYF.

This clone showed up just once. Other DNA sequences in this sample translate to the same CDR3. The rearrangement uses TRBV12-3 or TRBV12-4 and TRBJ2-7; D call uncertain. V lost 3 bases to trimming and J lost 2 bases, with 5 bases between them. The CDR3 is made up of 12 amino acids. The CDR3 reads CASSLAPYEQYF. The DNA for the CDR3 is TGTGCCAGCAGTTTGGCCCCCTACGAGCAGTACTTC.

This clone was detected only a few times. CDR3 sequence (DNA): TGTGCCAGCAGTGTAACAGGGTATGGCACCTACGAGCAGTACTTC. Its protein product is CASSVTGYGTYEQYF. J is TRBJ2-7 and V is TRBV28; weak D call: TRBD1 (6 bases). Germline V gene data show CDR1 as MDHEN and CDR2 as SYDVKM. This CDR3 spans 15 amino acids. The V end was cut by 5 bases, the J end by 2 bases, with 16 bases between.

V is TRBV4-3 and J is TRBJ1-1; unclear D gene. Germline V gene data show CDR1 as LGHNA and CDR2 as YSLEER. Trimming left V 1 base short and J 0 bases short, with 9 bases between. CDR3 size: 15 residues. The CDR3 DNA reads TGCGCCAGCAGCCAAGCTGTAACTTTGAACACTGAAGCTTTCTTT. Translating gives CASSQAVTLNTEAFF.

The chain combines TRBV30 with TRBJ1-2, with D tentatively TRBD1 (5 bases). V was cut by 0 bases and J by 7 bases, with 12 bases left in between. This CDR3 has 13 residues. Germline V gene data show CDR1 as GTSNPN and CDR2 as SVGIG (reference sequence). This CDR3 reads CAWSVEGRGGYTF. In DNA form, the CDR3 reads TGTGCCTGGAGTGTCGAAGGGAGGGGTGGCTACACCTTC.

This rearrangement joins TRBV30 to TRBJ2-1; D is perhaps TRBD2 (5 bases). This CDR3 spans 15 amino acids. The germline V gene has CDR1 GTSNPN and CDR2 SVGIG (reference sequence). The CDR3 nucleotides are TGTGCTGGAGCTTACGCGGCGTGCCCGGGAAATGAGCAGTTCTTC. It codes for CAGAYAACPGNEQFF.

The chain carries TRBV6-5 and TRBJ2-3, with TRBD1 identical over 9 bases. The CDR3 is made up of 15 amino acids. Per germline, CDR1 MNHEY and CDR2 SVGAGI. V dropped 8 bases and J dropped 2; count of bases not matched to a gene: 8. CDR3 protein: CASGTGTGLTDTQYF. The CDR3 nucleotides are TGTGCCAGCGGTACCGGGACAGGGCTCACAGATACGCAGTATTTT.

CDR3 in amino acids: CASSAGPGRQPQHF. The CDR3 DNA reads TGCGCCAGCAGCGCGGGCCCCGGGAGGCAGCCCCAGCATTTT. The chain links TRBV5-1 to TRBJ1-5; unclear D gene. V lost 4 bases and J lost 7, with 15 bases in between. Per germline, CDR1 SGHRS and CDR2 YFSETQ. The CDR3 is made up of 14 amino acids.

CDR3 bases: TGTGCCAGCAGCTTAGCGGGGGCGTACACCGGGGAGCTGTTTTTT. Translation: CASSLAGAYTGELFF. The chain uses TRBV7-2 and TRBJ2-2, with D possibly matching TRBD1 (6 bases). CDR1 SGHTA and CDR2 FQGNSA come from the germline V gene. The CDR3 runs to 15 residues. V was shortened by 0 bases and J by 3 bases, with 8 bases between the two germline ends.

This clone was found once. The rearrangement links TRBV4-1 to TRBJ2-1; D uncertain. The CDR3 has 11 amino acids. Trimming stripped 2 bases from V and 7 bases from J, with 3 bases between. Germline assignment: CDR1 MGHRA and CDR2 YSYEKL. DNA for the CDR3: TGCGCCAGCAGCCAATCGAATGAGCAGTTCTTC. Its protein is CASSQSNEQFF.